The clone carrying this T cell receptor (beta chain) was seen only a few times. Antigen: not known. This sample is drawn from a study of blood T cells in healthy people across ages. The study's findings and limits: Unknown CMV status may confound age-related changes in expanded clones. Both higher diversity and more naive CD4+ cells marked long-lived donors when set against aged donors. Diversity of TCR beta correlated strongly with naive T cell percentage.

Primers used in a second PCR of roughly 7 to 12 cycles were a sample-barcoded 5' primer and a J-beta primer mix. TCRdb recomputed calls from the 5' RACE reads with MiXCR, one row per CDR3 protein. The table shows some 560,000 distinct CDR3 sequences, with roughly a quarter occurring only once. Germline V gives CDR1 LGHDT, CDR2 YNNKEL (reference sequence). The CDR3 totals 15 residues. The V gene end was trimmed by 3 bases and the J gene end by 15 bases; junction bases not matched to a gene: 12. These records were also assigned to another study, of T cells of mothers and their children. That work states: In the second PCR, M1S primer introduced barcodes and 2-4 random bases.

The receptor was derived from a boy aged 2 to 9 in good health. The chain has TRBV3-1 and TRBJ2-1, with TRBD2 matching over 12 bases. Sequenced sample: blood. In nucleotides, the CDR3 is TGTGCCAGCAGCCAGGCTTCCGGACTAGCGGGGAGTCGGTTCTTC. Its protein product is CASSQASGLAGSRFF.